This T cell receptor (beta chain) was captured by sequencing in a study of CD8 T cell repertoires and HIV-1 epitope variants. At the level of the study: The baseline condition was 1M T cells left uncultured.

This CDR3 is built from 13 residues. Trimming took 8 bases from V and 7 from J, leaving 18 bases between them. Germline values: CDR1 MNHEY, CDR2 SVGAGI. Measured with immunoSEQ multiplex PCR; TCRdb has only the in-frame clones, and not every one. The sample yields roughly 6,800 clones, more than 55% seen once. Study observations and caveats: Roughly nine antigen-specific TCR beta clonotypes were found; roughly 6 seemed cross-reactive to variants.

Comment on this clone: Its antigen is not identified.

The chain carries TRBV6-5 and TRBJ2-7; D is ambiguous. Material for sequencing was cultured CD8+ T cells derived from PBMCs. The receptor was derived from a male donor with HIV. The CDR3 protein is CASGRSSPGEQYF. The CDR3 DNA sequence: TGTGCCAGCGGACGGAGTTCCCCCGGGGAGCAGTACTTC.